A selection of T cell receptor beta chains follows, all from one sample in a study of technical replicates of blood from several donors. Profiling relied on immunoSEQ multiplex PCR, and the TCRdb table lists in-frame clones only, not all of them. The data hold under 75,000 clones, with around 88% observed a single time. Sequencing was performed on PBMCs. The receptors derive from a human donor in good health. Some clones in this sample may be carry-over from other donors' samples. CDR3s leave out the opening cysteine and the closing phenylalanine or tryptophan. Each record gives: J gene, V gene, CDR3 protein.

J: TRBJ2-7; V: TRBV19; CDR3: ASSRPPGQGAVEQY
J: TRBJ2-2; V: TRBV5-4; CDR3: ASSLTGATGELF
J: TRBJ2-1; V: TRBV4-1; CDR3: ASSQPPLLAGKQNEQF
J: TRBJ1-5; V: TRBV19; CDR3: ASSAQIYSNQPQH
J: TRBJ2-7; V: TRBV6-5; CDR3: ASSYVQGASYEQY
J: TRBJ1-3; V: TRBV7-3; CDR3: ASSSGVGNTIY
J: TRBJ2-5; V: TRBV5-1; CDR3: ASSQDRETAETQY
J: TRBJ1-1; V: TRBV2; CDR3: ASSGGVQGTEAF
J: TRBJ2-5; V: TRBV5-4; CDR3: ASVPGTSGRAVRPQETQY
J: TRBJ2-1; V: TRBV10-3; CDR3: AISESRLAGVNEQF
J: TRBJ1-2; V: TRBV5-5; CDR3: ASSWALQGYT
J: TRBJ2-2; V: TRBV7-9; CDR3: ASSTVQGGPGELF
J: TRBJ1-4; V: TRBV27; CDR3: ASGLPPGTANEKLF
J: TRBJ2-1; V: TRBV4-3; CDR3: ASSQETDSFYNEQF
J: TRBJ1-2; V: TRBV2; CDR3: ASSVNRNYGYT
J: TRBJ1-5; V: TRBV2; CDR3: ASRPDRVGQPQH
J: TRBJ1-3; V: TRBV4-3; CDR3: ASSQEIGVRGGSGNTIY
J: TRBJ1-3; V: TRBV4-3; CDR3: ASSQVSGTNGNTIY
J: TRBJ1-1; V: TRBV4-1; CDR3: ASSARRLTDPNTEAF
J: TRBJ2-6; V: TRBV5-1; CDR3: ASSESSGANVLT
J: TRBJ1-5; V: TRBV27; CDR3: ASRLTGISNQPQH
J: TRBJ2-5; V: TRBV5-1; CDR3: ASSLVDGSETQY
J: TRBJ2-5; V: TRBV6-5; CDR3: ASSYGSSGSGETQY
J: TRBJ2-2; V: TRBV14; CDR3: ASSVSVNTGELF
J: TRBJ2-1; V: TRBV5-1; CDR3: ASSLRVRFNEQF
J: TRBJ2-1; V: TRBV4-3; CDR3: ASSSGQGAYNEQF
J: TRBJ2-1; V: TRBV28; CDR3: VIASSNEQF
J: TRBJ2-7; V: TRBV11-2; CDR3: ASSDRGPYEQY
J: TRBJ2-6; V: TRBV4-1; CDR3: ASSQVGGPGLPAPGANVLT
J: TRBJ1-2; V: TRBV6-5; CDR3: ASSYVNRGQNYGYT
J: TRBJ1-2; V: TRBV11-2; CDR3: ASSSGVLYGYT
J: TRBJ1-1; V: TRBV6-6; CDR3: ASGDRSVTMTPEAF
J: TRBJ1-2; V: TRBV19; CDR3: ASTTGGGDGYT
J: TRBJ2-7; V: TRBV7-9; CDR3: ASSRHGYEQY
J: TRBJ2-4; V: TRBV6-6; CDR3: ASSGRDRVAKNIQY